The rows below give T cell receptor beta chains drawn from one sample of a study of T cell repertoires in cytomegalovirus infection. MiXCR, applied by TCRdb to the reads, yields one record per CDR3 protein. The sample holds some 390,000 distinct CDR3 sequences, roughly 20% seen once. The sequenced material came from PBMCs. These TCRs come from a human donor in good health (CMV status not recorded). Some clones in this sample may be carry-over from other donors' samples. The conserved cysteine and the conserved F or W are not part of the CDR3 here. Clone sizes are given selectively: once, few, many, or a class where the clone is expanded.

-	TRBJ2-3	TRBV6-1	ASTGTSGSADTQY
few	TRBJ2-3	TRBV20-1	SARAVGTNTDTQY
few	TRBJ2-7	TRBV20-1	SAGGRALYEQY
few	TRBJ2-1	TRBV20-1	SARASGGYNEQF
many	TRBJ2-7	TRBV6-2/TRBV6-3	ASTPELAGGPEQY
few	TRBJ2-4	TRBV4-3	ASDGSTLAKNIQY
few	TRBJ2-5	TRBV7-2	ASSPSPQETQY
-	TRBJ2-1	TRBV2	ASSEASTYNEQF
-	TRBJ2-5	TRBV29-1	SVEDRSYQETQY
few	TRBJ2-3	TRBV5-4	ASSLPGPDTQY
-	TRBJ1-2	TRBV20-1	SARALPTGYT
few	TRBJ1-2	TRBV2	ASSGPDGYT
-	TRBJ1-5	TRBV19	ASSRDRGAGQPQH
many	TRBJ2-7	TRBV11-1	ASSLAAGGLYEQY
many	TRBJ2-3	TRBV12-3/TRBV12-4	ASSAGLVSTDTQY
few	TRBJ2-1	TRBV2	ATRTGSVSNEQF
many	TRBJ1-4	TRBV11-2	ASSLPGRRNEKLF
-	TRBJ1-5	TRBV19	ASVGVWGGNQPQH
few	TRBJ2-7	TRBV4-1	ASSQKGSSGSYEQY
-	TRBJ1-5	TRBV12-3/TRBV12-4	ASREQGDQPQH
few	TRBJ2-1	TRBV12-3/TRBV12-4	ASSLTSGGVGEQF
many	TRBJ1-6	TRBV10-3	AIRDHSYNSPLH
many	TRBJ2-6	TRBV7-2	ASSATGTDYSGANVLT
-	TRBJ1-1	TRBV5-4	ASSLEWAEGTEAF
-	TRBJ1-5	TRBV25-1	ASQREGEGRNQPQH
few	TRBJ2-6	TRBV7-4	ASSLMWGSGANVLT
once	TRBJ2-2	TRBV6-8	ASSLRVPGELF
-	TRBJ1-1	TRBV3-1	ASSQVWTAEGEAF
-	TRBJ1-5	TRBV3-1	ASSQKGGGQPQH
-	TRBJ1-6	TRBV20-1	SARDPVRAFGALH
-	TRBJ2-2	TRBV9	ASSAKGWWGNTGELF
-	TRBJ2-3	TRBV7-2	ASSLGWGGTDTQY
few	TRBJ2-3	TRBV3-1	ASNDLVTDTQY
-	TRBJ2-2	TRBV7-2	ASSSLGGHYTGELF
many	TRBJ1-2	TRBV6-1	ASTSFYQGSNYGYT
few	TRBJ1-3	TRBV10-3	AIMDATRSGNTIY
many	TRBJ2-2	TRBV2	ASMLDRNTGELF